The entry that follows covers one TCR beta chain sequence. The source of the sample is a study of CD8 T cells in Susac syndrome. V was pared by 3 bases and J by 4 bases, with 10 bases between. The CDR3 is 13 residues long. Per the germline V gene, CDR1 is SGDLS and CDR2 is YYNGEE. RNA was extracted with the RNeasy kit, and a quantity of roughly 0.45 to 1 ug was reverse transcribed using random hexamers. TCRdb fed the immunoSEQ multiplex PCR reads into MiXCR, producing one record per CDR3 protein. The sample lists about 200,000 distinct CDR3 sequences, 90% to 95% seen once, with 0.093% in the top ten. The receptor was derived from a human donor with multiple sclerosis. The chain recombines TRBV9 with TRBJ1-2; D is uncertain. Sequencing was done on a sample of CD4+ T cells from PBMCs. The CDR3 spells CASSAEGSYGYTF. CDR3 bases: TGTGCCAGCAGCGCCGAAGGCAGCTATGGCTACACCTTC. The full variable domain, rest sourced from reference TRBV9 and TRBJ1-2, is DSGVTQTPKHLITATGQRVTLRCSPRSGDLSVYWYQQSLDQGLQFLIQYYNGEERAKGNILERFSAQQFPDLHSELNLSSLELGDSALYFCASSAEGSYGYTFGSGTRLTVV.